This entry is about one TCR beta chain. CDR3 size: 13 residues. V lost 1 base to trimming and J lost 2 bases, with 4 bases between them. The V gene's germline CDR1 is LNHDA and CDR2 SQIVND (reference sequence). Generated by immunoSEQ multiplex PCR, the TCRdb table keeps only in-frame clones and is missing some. This table holds more than 12,000 clones, about 90% found once. This record belongs to a study of OX40 agonist ivuxolimab in advanced cancers. Peripheral blood came from all dose cohorts at three timepoints. The material was CD4+ or CD8+ T cells sorted from blood, obtained in a trial of the OX40 agonist ivuxolimab. The sequence was collected from an adult with an advanced solid tumor such as melanoma, head and neck, liver or kidney cancer. The rearrangement joins TRBV19 to TRBJ2-3; D uncertain. The CDR3 sequence: CASSIADTDTQYF. CDR3 nucleotide sequence: TGTGCCAGTAGTATAGCGGACACAGATACGCAGTATTTT.